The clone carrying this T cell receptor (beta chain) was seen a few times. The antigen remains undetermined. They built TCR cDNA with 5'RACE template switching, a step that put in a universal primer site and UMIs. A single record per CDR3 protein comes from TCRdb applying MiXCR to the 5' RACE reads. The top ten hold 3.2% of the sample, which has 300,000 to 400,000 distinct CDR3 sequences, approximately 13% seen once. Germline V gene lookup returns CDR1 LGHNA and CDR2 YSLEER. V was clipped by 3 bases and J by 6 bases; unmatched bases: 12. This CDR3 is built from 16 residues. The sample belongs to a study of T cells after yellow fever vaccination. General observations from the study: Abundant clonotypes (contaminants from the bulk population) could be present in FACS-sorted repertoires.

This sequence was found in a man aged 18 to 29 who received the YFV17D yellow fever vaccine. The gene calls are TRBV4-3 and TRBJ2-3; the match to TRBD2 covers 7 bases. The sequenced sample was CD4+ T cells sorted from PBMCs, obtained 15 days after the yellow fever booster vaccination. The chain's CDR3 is CASSHLERGIGDTQYF. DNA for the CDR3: TGCGCCAGCAGCCATCTGGAGCGGGGAATAGGGGATACGCAGTATTTT.